Each of the 17 T cell receptor beta chains below was sequenced from the same sample in a study of blood T cell repertoires in COVID-19. Assay used: immunoSEQ multiplex PCR; TCRdb lists only in-frame clones, some missing. This table has approximately 200,000 clones, 94% appearing once. The sample consisted of peripheral blood. These receptors were collected from a young man with COVID-19, enrolled during active disease.

The V gene is TRBV19, the J gene TRBJ1-2, with D possibly matching TRBD1 (6 bases). The germline V and J ends were trimmed by 4 bases and 2 bases, with 8 bases remaining between them. CDR3 length: 13 amino acids. The germline V gene has CDR1 LNHDA and CDR2 SQIVND (reference sequence). In nucleotides, the CDR3 is TGTGCCAGTAGTAATACAGGGAACTATGGCTACACCTTC. As protein: CASSNTGNYGYTF.

This chain uses TRBV4-1 with TRBJ2-3, with TRBD2 matching over 9 bases. V gave up 3 bases and J gave up 4 bases; unmatched junction bases: 11. Per the germline V gene, CDR1 is MGHRA and CDR2 is YSYEKL. The CDR3 runs 17 residues. The DNA for the CDR3 is TGCGCCAGCAGCCACCGACCCCCGGGACTAGCTGCAGATACGCAGTATTTT. This encodes CASSHRPPGLAADTQYF.

The chain combines TRBV3-1 (or the pseudogene TRBV3-2) with TRBJ2-5, with 8 bases aligning to TRBD2. This CDR3 spans 14 amino acids. The V gene's germline CDR1 is LGHDT and CDR2 YNNKEL (reference sequence). V was clipped by 3 bases and J by 4 bases; unmatched bases: 4. The CDR3 sequence is CASSHRTSPETQYF. Here the CDR3 DNA reads TGTGCCAGCAGCCATCGGACTAGCCCAGAGACCCAGTACTTC.

This chain links TRBV5-1 with TRBJ1-1; 7 nucleotides agree with TRBD1. Germline lookup yields CDR1 SGHRS and CDR2 YFSETQ. Trimming at V came to 7 bases and at J to 7 bases, leaving 19 bases not matched to a gene. The CDR3 totals 16 residues. The CDR3 nucleotides read TGCGCCAGCCGACGCCGTATAACGACAGGGCGGATTGAAGCTTTCTTT. Amino acids: CASRRRITTGRIEAFF.

The chain recombines TRBV19 with TRBJ1-2; 10 bases align to TRBD1. There are 14 residues in the CDR3. The germline V gene encodes CDR1 LNHDA and CDR2 SQIVND (reference sequence). V was pared by 5 bases and J by 8 bases, with 8 bases of the junction left unmatched. The CDR3 sequence: CASSPGQGGVGYTF. The CDR3 region has the DNA TGTGCCAGTAGTCCCGGACAGGGGGGAGTCGGCTACACCTTC. The entire variable domain, with the rest obtained from reference TRBV19 and TRBJ1-2, is as follows: DGGITQSPKYLFRKEGQNVTLSCEQNLNHDAMYWYRQDPGQGLRLIYYSQIVNDFQKGDIAEGYSVSREKKESFPLTVTSAQKNPTAFYLCASSPGQGGVGYTFGSGTRLTVV.

V gene TRBV19 combines with J gene TRBJ2-2, with D tentatively TRBD1 (5 bases). The germline V and J ends were trimmed by 1 base and 5 bases, with 14 bases remaining between them. Germline V gene lookup returns CDR1 LNHDA and CDR2 SQIVND (reference sequence). The CDR3 length is 16 residues. The CDR3 nucleotides are TGTGCCAGTAGTATAGTGGCAGGGCGAGAAACCGGGGAGCTGTTTTTT. Its protein product is CASSIVAGRETGELFF. Filled out from reference TRBV19 and TRBJ2-2, the complete variable domain reads DGGITQSPKYLFRKEGQNVTLSCEQNLNHDAMYWYRQDPGQGLRLIYYSQIVNDFQKGDIAEGYSVSREKKESFPLTVTSAQKNPTAFYLCASSIVAGRETGELFFGEGSRLTVL.

V usage is TRBV10-2 and J usage is TRBJ2-1; 7 bases map to TRBD1. V gave up 9 bases and J gave up 5 bases; unmatched junction bases: 19. The CDR3 has 17 residues. Germline V CDR1 and CDR2: WSHSY, SAAADI. The CDR3 reads CASSTPLRDSQNNEQFF. The CDR3 nucleotides are TGCGCCAGTAGTACCCCACTCCGGGACAGCCAAAACAATGAGCAGTTCTTC.

V usage is TRBV11-1 and J usage is TRBJ1-1; 7 nucleotides line up with TRBD1. Trimming cost V 2 bases and J 10 bases; bases outside gene matches: 1. This CDR3 has 11 residues. Germline V gives CDR1 SGHAT, CDR2 FQDESV (reference sequence). The CDR3 here is CASSLQGGAFF. CDR3 nucleotide sequence: TGTGCCAGCAGCTTACAGGGGGGAGCTTTCTTT.

This rearrangement joins TRBV5-6 to TRBJ2-5; 7 positions match TRBD1. The CDR3 spans 18 residues. J lost 1 base, V lost 1 base, and 13 bases had no gene match. Looked up from germline, CDR1 is SGHDT and CDR2 is YYEEEE. For the CDR3, the DNA is TGTGCCAGCAGCTTGACCACCTTAACGACAGGGCGCCAAGAGACCCAGTACTTC. It encodes CASSLTTLTTGRQETQYF.

V usage is TRBV3-1 (or the pseudogene TRBV3-2) and J usage is TRBJ2-5, with TRBD2 matching 11 bases. J was trimmed by 4 bases and V by 7 bases; bases with no gene match: 5. The CDR3 totals 14 residues. In germline, CDR1 is LGHDT, CDR2 YNNKEL (reference sequence). The CDR3 region has the DNA TGTGCCAGCAACGATCTAGCGGGGGGAGAGACCCAGTACTTC. Protein product: CASNDLAGGETQYF.

The chain has TRBV18 and TRBJ1-2; the match to TRBD1 covers 8 bases. With V trimmed by 3 bases and J by 1 base, 1 base remained unmatched. The CDR3 runs 14 residues. Germline CDR1 is KGHSH and CDR2 is LQKENI. CDR3 nucleotide sequence: TGTGCCAGCTCACCGGACAGGGATAACTATGGCTACACCTTC. It translates to CASSPDRDNYGYTF.

V usage is TRBV19 and J usage is TRBJ1-6, with TRBD1 as a possible D gene (5 bases). Trimming took 10 bases from V and 6 from J, leaving 13 bases between them. Germline V gives CDR1 LNHDA, CDR2 SQIVND (reference sequence). There are 13 residues in the CDR3. Here the CDR3 reads CATPGTANSPLHF. Here the CDR3 DNA reads TGTGCCACACCCGGGACTGCTAATTCACCCCTCCACTTT.

The chain employs TRBV5-1 and TRBJ1-1; 11 bases are shared with TRBD1. The CDR3 sequence is 15 residues long. The trim removed 4 bases at V and 4 bases at J, leaving 6 bases unmatched. Germline V gene data show CDR1 as SGHRS and CDR2 as YFSETQ. As DNA, the CDR3 is TGCGCCAGCAGCCACGGACAGGGGGCCACCACTGAAGCTTTCTTT. Amino acid sequence: CASSHGQGATTEAFF.

The chain combines TRBV6-6 with TRBJ2-3, with 12 bases identical to TRBD1. The CDR3 consists of 15 residues. In germline, CDR1 is MNHNY, CDR2 SVGAGI (reference sequence). Trimming took 5 bases from V and 11 from J; bases not matched to a gene: 11. The CDR3, as DNA: TGTGCCAGCAGTGAGACCGGGACAGGGGGCTTCGGGCAGTATTTT. Translated, it gives CASSETGTGGFGQYF.

The chain employs TRBV4-2 and TRBJ2-2; D may be TRBD2 (5 bases). The V and J ends lost 1 base and 8 bases respectively, with 11 bases between them. Germline CDR1 is LGHNA and CDR2 is YNFKEQ. CDR3 length: 14 residues. CDR3 residues: CASSQARGKGELFF. CDR3 in DNA: TGTGCCAGCAGCCAAGCCCGGGGTAAAGGGGAGCTGTTTTTT.

This sequence joins TRBV4-1 and TRBJ1-4; D may be TRBD1 (5 bases). Per the germline V gene, CDR1 is MGHRA and CDR2 is YSYEKL. The CDR3 runs 15 residues. Trimming removed 0 bases from V and 10 bases from J, with 15 bases in between. The CDR3, as DNA: TGCGCCAGCAGCCAAGATCCGGCCAGAAGGGGAAAACTGTTTTTT. Amino acids: CASSQDPARRGKLFF.

The chain joins TRBV3-1 (or the pseudogene TRBV3-2) to TRBJ1-2; no clear D. CDR3 size: 13 residues. The V end lost 4 bases, the J end lost 6 bases, and 12 bases lay between the germline ends. Looked up from germline, CDR1 is LGHDT and CDR2 is YNNKEL (reference sequence). Written as DNA, the CDR3 is TGTGCCAGCAGCCCCGACAATGTCAATGGCTACACCTTC. Translated: CASSPDNVNGYTF.